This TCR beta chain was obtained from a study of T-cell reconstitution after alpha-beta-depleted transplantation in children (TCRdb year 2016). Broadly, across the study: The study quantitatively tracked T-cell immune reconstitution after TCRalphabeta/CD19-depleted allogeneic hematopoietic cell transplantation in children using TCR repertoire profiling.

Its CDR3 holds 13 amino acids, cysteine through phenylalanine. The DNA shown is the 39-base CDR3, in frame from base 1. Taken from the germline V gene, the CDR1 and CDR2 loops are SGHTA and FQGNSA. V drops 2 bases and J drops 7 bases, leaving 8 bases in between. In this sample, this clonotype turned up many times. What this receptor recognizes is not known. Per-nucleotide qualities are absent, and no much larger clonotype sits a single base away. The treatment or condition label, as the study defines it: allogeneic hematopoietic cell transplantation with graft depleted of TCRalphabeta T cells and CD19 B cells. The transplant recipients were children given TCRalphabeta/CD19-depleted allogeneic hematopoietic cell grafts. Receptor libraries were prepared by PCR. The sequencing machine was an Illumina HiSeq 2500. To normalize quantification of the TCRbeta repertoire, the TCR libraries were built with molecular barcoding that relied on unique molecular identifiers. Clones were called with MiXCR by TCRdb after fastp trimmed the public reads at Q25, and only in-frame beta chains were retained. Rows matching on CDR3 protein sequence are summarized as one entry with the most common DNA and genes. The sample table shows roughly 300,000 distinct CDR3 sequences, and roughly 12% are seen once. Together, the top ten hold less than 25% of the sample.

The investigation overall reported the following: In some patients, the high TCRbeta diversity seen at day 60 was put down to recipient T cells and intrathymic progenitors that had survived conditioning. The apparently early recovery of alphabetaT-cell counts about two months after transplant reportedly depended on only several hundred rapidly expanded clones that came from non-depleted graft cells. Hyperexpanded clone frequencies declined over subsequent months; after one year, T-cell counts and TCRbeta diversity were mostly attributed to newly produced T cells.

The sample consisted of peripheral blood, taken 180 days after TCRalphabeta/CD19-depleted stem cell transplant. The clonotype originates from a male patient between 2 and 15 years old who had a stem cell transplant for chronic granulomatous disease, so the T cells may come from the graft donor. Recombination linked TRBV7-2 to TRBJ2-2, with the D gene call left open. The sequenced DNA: TGTGCCAGCAGCTTAAGAAGAAGCGGGGAGCTGTTTTTT. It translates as CASSLRRSGELFF. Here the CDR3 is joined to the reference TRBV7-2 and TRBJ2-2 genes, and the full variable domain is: GAGVSQSPSNKVTEKGKDVELRCDPISGHTALYWYRQSLGQGLEFLIYFQGNSAPDKSGLPSDRFSAERTGGSVSTLTIQRTQQEDSAVYLCASSLRRSGELFFGEGSRLTVL.